This entry lists 16 T cell receptor beta chains sequenced from one sample in a study of cytomegalovirus exposure and HLA in healthy donors. Vbeta (60) and Jbeta (13) primers were used in the PCR. Method: immunoSEQ multiplex PCR; TCRdb's copy keeps in-frame clones and lacks some. Of some 160,000 clones in the sample, 60% to 80% were seen once. The sample comprised PBMCs. These receptors were obtained from a man over 45 in good health and CMV-seropositive.

The chain uses TRBV7-2 and TRBJ1-3, with 9 bases identical to TRBD1. The junction had 7 bases not matched to a gene; V was cut back by 5 bases and J by 8 bases. The CDR3 loop spans 14 amino acids. Germline loops: CDR1 SGHTA, CDR2 FQGNSA. CDR3 region: CASSGRDRVYTIYF. The CDR3, as DNA: TGTGCCAGCAGCGGCCGGGACAGGGTATACACCATATATTTT.

This rearrangement joins TRBV10-2 to TRBJ2-3; D ambiguous. Looked up from germline, CDR1 is WSHSY and CDR2 is SAAADI. The V and J ends lost 4 bases and 4 bases respectively, with 15 bases between them. There are 15 residues in the CDR3. CDR3 protein: CASSAWSSEADTQYF. Here the CDR3 DNA reads TGCGCCAGCAGTGCTTGGTCCAGTGAGGCAGATACGCAGTATTTT.

V gene TRBV11-2 combines with J gene TRBJ2-7, with TRBD2 matching 9 bases. This CDR3 has 15 amino acids. Trimming cost V 7 bases and J 2 bases; bases outside gene matches: 9. Germline V CDR1 and CDR2: SGHAT, FQNNGV. The CDR3 loop reads CASTIGSSGAYEQYF. In DNA, the CDR3 is TGTGCCAGCACCATTGGCTCTAGCGGGGCCTACGAGCAGTACTTC.

The chain uses TRBV4-2 and TRBJ2-7; TRBD1 matches at 7 bases. The junction had 5 bases not matched to a gene; V was cut back by 1 base and J by 2 bases. CDR3 length: 15 residues. The germline gives CDR1 LGHNA, CDR2 YNFKEQ. Written as DNA, the CDR3 is TGTGCCAGCAGCCAAGCTCTACAGGGGACCTACGAGCAGTACTTC. Protein sequence: CASSQALQGTYEQYF.

As to this clone: At one of its ends the junction is not consistent with the germline gene, which may arise from a read error. The gene calls are TRBV11-1 and TRBJ2-1; D perhaps matches TRBD1 (5 bases). This CDR3 has 11 amino acids. Germline V CDR1 and CDR2: SGHAT, FQDESV (reference sequence). The CDR3 nucleotides read TGTGCCAGCAGCTTAGGTGGGGCGAAACTCTTC. Amino acid sequence: CASSLGGAKLF.

The rearrangement links TRBV5-1 to TRBJ2-3; 10 bases are a match to TRBD1. The CDR3 covers 17 residues. V gave up 4 bases and J gave up 1 base; unmatched junction bases: 9. Germline assignment: CDR1 SGHRS and CDR2 YFSETQ. The CDR3, as DNA: TGCGCCAGCAGCCATTACGCCGGGACAGGGGGCACAGATACGCAGTATTTT. Its translation: CASSHYAGTGGTDTQYF.

The CDR3 protein is CASIDRGRGTGELFF. CDR3 DNA sequence: TGCGCCAGCATCGACAGGGGGCGGGGGACCGGGGAGCTGTTTTTT. The rearrangement uses TRBV5-1 and TRBJ2-2; the match to TRBD1 covers 10 bases. This CDR3 region has 15 residues. Looked up from germline, CDR1 is SGHRS and CDR2 is YFSETQ. V shed 6 bases and J 5 bases; nucleotides not matched to a gene: 7.

The rearrangement links TRBV6-5 to TRBJ2-5, with TRBD2 matching 8 bases. CDR1 and CDR2 (germline): MNHEY, SVGAGI. The junction had 9 bases not matched to a gene; V was cut back by 4 bases and J by 5 bases. This CDR3 is 15 amino acids long. The CDR3 DNA follows: TGTGCCAGCAGTTCAGCGGGGGCTGGCTTGGAGACCCAGTACTTC. Its protein is CASSSAGAGLETQYF.

This chain uses TRBV28 with TRBJ2-7; D is unresolved. CDR3 length equals 11 residues. Germline CDR1 is MDHEN and CDR2 is SYDVKM. The V gene lost 5 bases and the J gene lost 3 bases, with 5 bases spanning the gap. The CDR3 here is CASSELYEQYF. CDR3 DNA: TGTGCCAGCAGTGAACTCTACGAGCAGTACTTC.

The sample holds a few counts of this clone. The V and J genes are TRBV29-1 and TRBJ1-4, with a tentative D call TRBD1 (6 bases). Germline-derived CDR1 and CDR2 are SQVTM and ANQGSEA. Trimming took off 7 bases at V and 0 bases at J, with 12 bases between the two ends. This CDR3 region has 14 residues. CDR3 amino acids: CSAQGRATNEKLFF. The CDR3 DNA is TGCAGCGCCCAGGGGAGGGCAACTAATGAAAAACTGTTTTTT. Full variable domain (remainder filled in from reference TRBV29-1 and TRBJ1-4): SAVISQKPSRDICQRGTSLTIQCQVDSQVTMMFWYRQQPGQSLTLIATANQGSEATYESGFVIDKFPISRPNLTFSTLTVSNMSPEDSSIYLCSAQGRATNEKLFFGSGTQLSVL.

V gene TRBV10-3 combines with J gene TRBJ2-3; 8 nucleotides align to TRBD1. With 10 bases clipped from V and 0 bases from J, the junction kept 9 bases outside the gene matches. The CDR3 spans 15 residues. In germline, CDR1 is ENHRY, CDR2 SYGVKD. The CDR3 sequence: CATVTGASSTDTQYF. CDR3 nucleotide sequence: TGTGCCACGGTGACAGGGGCAAGTAGCACAGATACGCAGTATTTT.

This clone was seen a few times. This rearrangement joins TRBV5-6 to TRBJ2-7; 12 nucleotides match TRBD2. This CDR3 region has 17 residues. With 0 bases clipped from V and 4 bases from J, the junction kept 8 bases outside the gene matches. In germline, CDR1 is SGHDT, CDR2 YYEEEE. DNA of the CDR3: TGTGCCAGCAGCTTGGGGGGTCTAACTAGCGGGGGGTACGAGCAGTACTTC. It translates to CASSLGGLTSGGYEQYF.

The gene calls are TRBV7-2 and TRBJ2-3; a possible D gene is TRBD2 (5 bases). The CDR3 has 13 residues. CDR1 is SGHTA and CDR2 is FQGNSA in the germline V gene. Trimming took 4 bases from V and 6 from J, leaving 11 bases between them. The CDR3 loop reads CASSSLSGDTQYF. The CDR3 region has the DNA TGTGCCAGCAGCTCCCTAAGCGGCGATACGCAGTATTTT.

This clone has a handful of counts. V is TRBV29-1 and J is TRBJ2-1, with 8 bases aligning to TRBD1. Germline V gene data show CDR1 as SQVTM and CDR2 as ANQGSEA. The CDR3 has 14 amino acids. With 4 bases clipped from V and 6 bases from J, the junction kept 8 bases outside the gene matches. The CDR3 DNA sequence: TGCAGCGTTGGGCAGACAGGGGTGGTCAATGAGCAGTTCTTC. Its protein product is CSVGQTGVVNEQFF.

The V and J genes are TRBV9 and TRBJ2-3; 7 nucleotides line up with TRBD1. The germline CDR1 and CDR2 sequences are SGDLS and YYNGEE. The CDR3 length is 15 residues. Trimming took 6 bases from V and 0 from J; bases not matched to a gene: 7. CDR3: CASNVGTASTDTQYF. The CDR3 bases are TGTGCCAGCAACGTCGGGACAGCAAGCACAGATACGCAGTATTTT. The complete variable domain, with remaining parts taken from reference TRBV9 and TRBJ2-3, reads DSGVTQTPKHLITATGQRVTLRCSPRSGDLSVYWYQQSLDQGLQFLIQYYNGEERAKGNILERFSAQQFPDLHSELNLSSLELGDSALYFCASNVGTASTDTQYFGPGTRLTVL.

This rearrangement joins TRBV27 to TRBJ1-5; no firm D call. Germline values: CDR1 MNHEY, CDR2 SMNVEV (reference sequence). V was pared by 5 bases and J by 3 bases, with 17 bases between. The CDR3 spans 16 residues. This CDR3 is CASSPRAVNDNQPQHF. CDR3 bases: TGTGCCAGCAGTCCGCGAGCGGTTAACGACAATCAGCCCCAGCATTTT.